These 6 T cell receptor beta chains originate from one sample sequenced in a study of neurological immune-mediated disorders. TCRdb called the 5' RACE reads again in MiXCR, with one record for every CDR3 protein. Of about 55,000 distinct CDR3 sequences listed, 4.2% are singletons. Sequenced: PBMCs. The receptors originated from a man aged 50 or older with multiple sclerosis.

This clonotype was observed a handful of times. A junction end diverges from the germline sequence, so it may reflect a read error. The chain combines TRBV7-7 with TRBJ2-5; 13 bases align to TRBD2. The V gene's germline CDR1 is SSHAT and CDR2 FNYEAQ (reference sequence). This CDR3 has 16 residues. The CDR3 bases are TGTGCTAGCAGCCCCGGACTAGCGGGGGCTCAAGAGACCCAGTACTTC. This gives the protein CASSPGLAGAQETQYF.

On this clonotype: A much larger clone is a single base away; this may be a read error. This chain links TRBV7-8 with TRBJ2-3, with D uncertain. The germline V gene has CDR1 SGHVS and CDR2 FQNEAQ. The length of the CDR3 is 11 residues. V shed 7 bases and J shed 4 bases, with 6 bases lying between them. CDR3 coding DNA: TGTGCCAGCACAGTGGCAGATACGCAGTATTTT. It yields the protein CASTVADTQYF.

This clonotype was seen many times. V is TRBV20-1 and J is TRBJ2-3; D uncertain. CDR3 size: 11 residues. Trimming took 4 bases from V and 5 from J, leaving 7 bases between them. Germline V gene sequence: CDR1 DFQATT, CDR2 SNEGSKA (reference sequence). The CDR3 spells CSATTQDTQYF. DNA for the CDR3: TGCAGTGCTACGACCCAAGATACGCAGTATTTT.

Many counts were recorded for this clonotype. This chain connects TRBV5-1 to TRBJ2-6; no clear D. The CDR3 contains 19 residues. Germline V CDR1 and CDR2: SGHRS, YFSETQ. The ends were cut back, 1 base at V and 2 bases at J, with 19 bases in the middle. The CDR3 DNA reads as TGCGCCAGCAGCTTGACCGGAGCCCTAAATGAACCTGGGGCCAACGTCCTGACTTTC. It codes for CASSLTGALNEPGANVLTF. The full variable domain, rest sourced from reference TRBV5-1 and TRBJ2-6, is KAGVTQTPRYLIKTRGQQVTLSCSPISGHRSVSWYQQTPGQGLQFLFEYFSETQRNKGNFPGRFSGRQFSNSRSEMNVSTLELGDSALYLCASSLTGALNEPGANVLTFGAGSRLTVL.

This clonotype was found many times. This chain uses TRBV5-1 with TRBJ2-5; 11 bases are shared with TRBD1. Germline lookup yields CDR1 SGHRS and CDR2 YFSETQ. CDR3 size: 15 residues. The ends lost 4 bases at V and 5 bases at J; junction bases unmatched: 7. DNA for the CDR3: TGCGCCAGCAGCAACGGGGACAGGGGGTCGGAGACCCAGTACTTC. Translating gives CASSNGDRGSETQYF.

V usage is TRBV7-6 and J usage is TRBJ1-1; TRBD1 agrees at 9 bases. Germline V gives CDR1 SGHVS, CDR2 FNYEAQ. There are 15 residues in the CDR3. Trimming removed 5 bases from V and 4 bases from J; junction bases left unmatched: 8. CDR3 residues: CASSTGQGSSTEAFF. The DNA for the CDR3 is TGTGCCAGCAGCACCGGACAGGGGAGTTCCACTGAAGCTTTCTTT.